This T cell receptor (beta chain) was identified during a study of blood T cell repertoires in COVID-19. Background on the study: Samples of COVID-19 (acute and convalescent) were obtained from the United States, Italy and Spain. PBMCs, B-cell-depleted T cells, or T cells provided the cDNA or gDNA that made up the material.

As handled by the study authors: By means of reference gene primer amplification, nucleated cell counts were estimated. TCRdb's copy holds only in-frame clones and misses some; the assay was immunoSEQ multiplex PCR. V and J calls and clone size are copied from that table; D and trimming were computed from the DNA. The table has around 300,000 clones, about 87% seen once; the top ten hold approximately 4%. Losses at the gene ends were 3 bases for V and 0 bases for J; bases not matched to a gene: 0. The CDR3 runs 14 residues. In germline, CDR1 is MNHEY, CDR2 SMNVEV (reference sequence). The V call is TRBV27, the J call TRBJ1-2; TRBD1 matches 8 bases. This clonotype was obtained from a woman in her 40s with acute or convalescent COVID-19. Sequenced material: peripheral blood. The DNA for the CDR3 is TGTGCCAGCAGTTTGGGACAGGCTAACTATGGCTACACCTTC. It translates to CASSLGQANYGYTF.